What follows are 13 T cell receptor beta chains derived from one specimen sequenced in a study of radiation and T cells in renal cell carcinoma (dated by TCRdb to the early 2020s). According to the study, the label for this sample's time point signals: blood 2 weeks post-SBRT. What this sample's treatment or condition label stands for: 15 Gy SBRT to primary tumor, nephrectomy 4 weeks later. Library creation used the immunoSEQ multiplex PCR assay. TCRdb holds this immuneACCESS table with in-frame rearrangements only. Some clones are missing; in checked studies, unresolved V genes explain under half, and the rest has no known cause. In all, the sample holds about 47,000 clones, and 75% to 85% of those were seen once. The ten largest clones take up 25% to 30% of the sample. Sequenced here: blood, sampled from a patient whose treatment included radiotherapy and nephrectomy. The source of these receptors is a woman in her sixties or seventies with renal cell carcinoma.

V is TRBV27 and J is TRBJ2-6; 8 bases align to TRBD1. Germline-derived CDR1 and CDR2 are MNHEY and SMNVEV (reference sequence). The CDR3 length is 15 residues. Unmatched junction bases numbered 3, after V lost 6 bases and J lost 2 bases. Here the CDR3 reads CASRQQGAGANVLTF. Here the CDR3 DNA reads TGTGCCAGCAGGCAACAGGGGGCTGGGGCCAACGTCCTGACTTTC. The full variable domain, its missing parts supplied by reference TRBV27 and TRBJ2-6, is EAQVTQNPRYLITVTGKKLTVTCSQNMNHEYMSWYRQDPGLGLRQIYYSMNVEVTDKGDVPEGYKVSRKEKRNFPLILESPSPNQTSLYFCASRQQGAGANVLTFGAGSRLTVL.

The rearrangement uses TRBV7-9 and TRBJ1-2; unclear D gene. The CDR3 runs 13 residues. CDR1 is SEHNR and CDR2 is FQNEAQ in the germline V gene (reference sequence). Deletions cut 1 base from V and 7 bases from J, with 10 bases between. The CDR3 here is CASSLEGRGGYTF. CDR3 nucleotide sequence: TGTGCCAGCAGCTTAGAAGGACGGGGTGGCTACACCTTC. Full variable domain (remainder filled in from reference TRBV7-9 and TRBJ1-2): DTGVSQNPRHKITKRGQNVTFRCDPISEHNRLYWYRQTLGQGPEFLTYFQNEAQLEKSRLLSDRFSAERPKGSFSTLEIQRTEQGDSAMYLCASSLEGRGGYTFGSGTRLTVV.

This chain connects TRBV10-3 to TRBJ2-2; 7 nucleotides agree with TRBD2. This CDR3 has 16 amino acids. The V gene end was trimmed by 5 bases and the J gene end by 4 bases; junction bases not matched to a gene: 10. Per germline, CDR1 ENHRY and CDR2 SYGVKD. CDR3 protein: CAISLSGGLVTGELFF. The CDR3 nucleotides are TGTGCCATCAGTCTCTCGGGGGGTTTAGTCACCGGGGAGCTGTTTTTT.

The V gene is TRBV5-1, the J gene TRBJ1-1, with a possible D match to TRBD1 (5 bases). Trimming pared 4 bases from V and 2 bases from J, leaving 15 bases between. This CDR3 has 15 amino acids. Germline lookup yields CDR1 SGHRS and CDR2 YFSETQ. In nucleotides, the CDR3 is TGCGCCAGCAGCCGGAAGGACACTTATAACACTGAAGCTTTCTTT. Its translation is CASSRKDTYNTEAFF. Full variable domain (remainder filled in from reference TRBV5-1 and TRBJ1-1): KAGVTQTPRYLIKTRGQQVTLSCSPISGHRSVSWYQQTPGQGLQFLFEYFSETQRNKGNFPGRFSGRQFSNSRSEMNVSTLELGDSALYLCASSRKDTYNTEAFFGQGTRLTVV.

The chain has TRBV19 and TRBJ2-6; D unresolved. V was shortened by 1 base and J by 2 bases, with 9 bases between the two germline ends. CDR3 length: 16 amino acids. The germline V gene has CDR1 LNHDA and CDR2 SQIVND (reference sequence). DNA for the CDR3: TGTGCCAGTAGTATAGGGGCGGTTGCTGGGGCCAACGTCCTGACTTTC. It encodes CASSIGAVAGANVLTF.

J is TRBJ2-1 and V is TRBV6-1; TRBD2 matches 9 bases. With 1 base clipped from V and 6 bases from J, the junction kept 4 bases outside the gene matches. CDR1 MNHNS and CDR2 SASEGT come from the germline V gene. The CDR3 extends over 15 amino acids. The CDR3 reads CASSEERGESNEQFF. The CDR3 DNA follows: TGTGCCAGCAGTGAAGAGCGGGGGGAGTCCAATGAGCAGTTCTTC.

The rearrangement uses TRBV5-1 and TRBJ1-1, with D unclear. The CDR3 sequence is 16 residues long. CDR1 and CDR2 from the germline V gene are SGHRS and YFSETQ. V shed 4 bases and J shed 1 base, with 17 bases lying between them. Written as DNA, the CDR3 is TGCGCCAGCAGCCTCTCAGTTAGTGTCCCGAACACTGAAGCTTTCTTT. Translated: CASSLSVSVPNTEAFF.

The chain uses TRBV6-5 and TRBJ2-7; 8 bases agree with TRBD1. The CDR3 runs to 12 residues. V dropped 7 bases and J dropped 4; count of bases not matched to a gene: 3. Germline CDR1 is MNHEY and CDR2 is SVGAGI. CDR3 DNA sequence: TGTGCCAGCATGGACAGGGTTTACGAGCAGTACTTC. It yields the protein CASMDRVYEQYF.

The CDR3 nucleotides read TGTGCCAGCAGCCCCACCTCGCTATCGGACGGGGAGCTGTTTTTT. Its protein is CASSPTSLSDGELFF. The V gene is TRBV7-9, the J gene TRBJ2-2; D unresolved. Germline values: CDR1 SEHNR, CDR2 FQNEAQ (reference sequence). The CDR3 extends over 15 amino acids. Between the trimmed V and J ends, which lost 5 bases and 7 bases, there was a span of 17 bases. Based on the CDR3 plus reference TRBV7-9 and TRBJ2-2, the full variable domain is DTGVSQNPRHKITKRGQNVTFRCDPISEHNRLYWYRQTLGQGPEFLTYFQNEAQLEKSRLLSDRFSAERPKGSFSTLEIQRTEQGDSAMYLCASSPTSLSDGELFFGEGSRLTVL.

The chain has TRBV11-3 and TRBJ2-7; weak D call: TRBD2 (5 bases). The CDR3 covers 13 residues. V lost 5 bases and J 6 bases, leaving 14 bases between the germline ends. Germline lookup yields CDR1 SGHNT and CDR2 YENEEA. Here the CDR3 DNA reads TGTGCCAGCAGCCCCCGGGGTCTCAGCGAGCAGTACTTC. Encoded protein: CASSPRGLSEQYF.

This clone was picked up one time. The chain uses TRBV9 and TRBJ2-1; a weak D match, TRBD2 (7 bases). V was trimmed by 4 bases and J by 5 bases, leaving 22 bases between them. This CDR3 has 17 amino acids. Germline V gene data show CDR1 as SGDLS and CDR2 as YYNGEE. CDR3 loop: CASSPGQSSGNDNEQFF. The CDR3 DNA reads TGTGCCAGCAGCCCAGGACAGTCCAGCGGGAATGACAATGAGCAGTTCTTC. Full variable domain (missing parts from reference TRBV9 and TRBJ2-1): DSGVTQTPKHLITATGQRVTLRCSPRSGDLSVYWYQQSLDQGLQFLIQYYNGEERAKGNILERFSAQQFPDLHSELNLSSLELGDSALYFCASSPGQSSGNDNEQFFGPGTRLTVL.

The chain joins TRBV19 to TRBJ1-5; no reliable D call. The V gene's germline CDR1 is LNHDA and CDR2 SQIVND (reference sequence). This CDR3 is 13 amino acids long. V was trimmed by 9 bases and J by 3 bases, leaving 12 bases between them. The CDR3 protein is CASQTLNNQPQHF. In DNA, the CDR3 is TGTGCCAGCCAAACACTGAACAATCAGCCCCAGCATTTT.

V is TRBV29-1 and J is TRBJ2-1; TRBD1 agrees at 9 bases. Germline CDR1 and CDR2: SQVTM and ANQGSEA. The V segment lost 5 bases and the J segment 2 bases; nucleotides outside the gene matches: 4. The CDR3 sequence is 14 residues long. CDR3 sequence reads: CSVRQGGTYNEQFF. CDR3 nucleotides: TGCAGCGTTCGACAGGGGGGAACCTACAATGAGCAGTTCTTC.